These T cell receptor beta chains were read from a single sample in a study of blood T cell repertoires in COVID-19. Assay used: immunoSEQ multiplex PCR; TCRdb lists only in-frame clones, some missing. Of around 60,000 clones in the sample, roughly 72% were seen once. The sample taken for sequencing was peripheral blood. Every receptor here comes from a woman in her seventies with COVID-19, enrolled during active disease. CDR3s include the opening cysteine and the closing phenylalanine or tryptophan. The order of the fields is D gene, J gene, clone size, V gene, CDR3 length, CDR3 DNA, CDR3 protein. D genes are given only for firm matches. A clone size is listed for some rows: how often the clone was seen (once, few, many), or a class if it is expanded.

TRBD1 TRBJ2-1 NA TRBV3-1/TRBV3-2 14 TGTGCCAGCTCGGGAGGGACAGGGGGCAATGAGCAGTTCTTC CASSGGTGGNEQFF
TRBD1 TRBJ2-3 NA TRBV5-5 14 TGTGCCAGCAGCGGGACAGGGCAGGGTCGGACGCAGTATTTT CASSGTGQGRTQYF
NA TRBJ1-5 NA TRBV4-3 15 TGCGCCAGCAGCCAAGAGAGAGTTAGCAATCAGCCCCAGCATTTT CASSQERVSNQPQHF
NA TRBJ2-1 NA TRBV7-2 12 TGTGCCAGCAGCAAGACTTCTGGTGAGCAGTTCTTC CASSKTSGEQFF
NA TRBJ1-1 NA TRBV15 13 TGTGCCACCAGTTCAGGGGTAGGGACTGAAGCTTTCTTT CATSSGVGTEAFF
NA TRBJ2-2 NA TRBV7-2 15 TGTGCCAGCAGCCCCCTCGGGGGATTCGGCGGGGAGCTGTTTTTT CASSPLGGFGGELFF
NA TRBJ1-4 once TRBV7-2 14 TGTGCCAGCAGCCCTGGGGAGTGGAGTGAAAAACTGTTTTTT CASSPGEWSEKLFF
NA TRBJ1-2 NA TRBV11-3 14 TGTGCCAGCAGCTTAGGGTCCGCCGAGGGCGGCTACACCTTC CASSLGSAEGGYTF
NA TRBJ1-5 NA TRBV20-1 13 TGCAGTGCTAGTGGCCAGTACAATCAGCCCCAGCATTTT CSASGQYNQPQHF
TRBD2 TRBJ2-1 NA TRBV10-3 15 TGTGCCATCAGTGAAGGGCTAGCGGGAATCAATGAGCAGTTCTTC CAISEGLAGINEQFF
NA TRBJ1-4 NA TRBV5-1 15 TGCGCCAGCAGCTTGGGACGGGGGGACGGTGAAAAACTGTTTTTT CASSLGRGDGEKLFF
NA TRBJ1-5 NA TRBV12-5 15 TGTGCTAGTGGTAGCACAGGACGGGGCAATCAGCCCCAGCATTTT CASGSTGRGNQPQHF
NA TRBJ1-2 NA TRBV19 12 TGTGCCAGTACCCCGCTTAGGGGCGGCTACACCTTC CASTPLRGGYTF
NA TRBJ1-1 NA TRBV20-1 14 TGCAGTGCTAGTAGGGACTCAAGAAACACTGAAGCTTTCTTT CSASRDSRNTEAFF
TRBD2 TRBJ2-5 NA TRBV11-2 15 TGTGCCAGCAGCCAAGGACTAGCGGGAGTGGAGACCCAGTACTTC CASSQGLAGVETQYF
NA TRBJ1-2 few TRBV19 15 TGTGCCACTAGGGAAACAGGGCAATTAGACTATGGCTACACCTTC CATRETGQLDYGYTF
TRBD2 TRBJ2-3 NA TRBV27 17 TGTGCCAGCAGTTTCCGCCGACTAGCGGGACGCACAGATACGCAGTATTTT CASSFRRLAGRTDTQYF
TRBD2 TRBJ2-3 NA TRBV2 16 TGTGCCAGCAGTCCCGCACTAGCGGGGGGGACAGATACGCAGTATTTT CASSPALAGGTDTQYF
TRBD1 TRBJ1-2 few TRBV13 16 TGTGCCAGCAGCTCCAGACTTCTCCGGGACAGGGGGCTGATTTCCTTC CASSSRLLRDRGLISF
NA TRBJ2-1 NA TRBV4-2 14 TGTGCCAGCAGCCAAGAAGGGGAATACAATGAGCAGTTCTTC CASSQEGEYNEQFF
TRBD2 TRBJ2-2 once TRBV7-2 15 TGTGCCAGCAGCCAAGGACTAGCGGGCACCGGGGAGCTGTTTTTT CASSQGLAGTGELFF
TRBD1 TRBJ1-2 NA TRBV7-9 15 TGTGCCAGCAGCCCAGGACAGGGACGTCACTATGGCTACACCTTC CASSPGQGRHYGYTF